The next 21 T cell receptor beta chains were all read from a single sample in a study of shared clonotypes between healthy human individuals. Assay: immunoSEQ multiplex PCR; the TCRdb copy retains only in-frame clones and omits some. This sample has roughly 2 million clones, with approximately 94% found just once. Material: naive CD4+ T cells sorted from blood. The sample's subset: CD45RA+ positively selected. Receptors were obtained from a man between 18 and 35 years old in good health.

A remark on this clone: Other DNA sequences in this specimen translate into the identical CDR3. V and J are TRBV5-1 and TRBJ2-5, with D maybe TRBD2 (5 bases). The V gene's germline CDR1 is SGHRS and CDR2 YFSETQ. V lost 2 bases and J 2 bases, leaving 7 bases between the germline ends. The CDR3 has 13 residues. The CDR3 DNA reads as TGCGCCAGCAGCTTAGGACTTCAAGAGACCCAGTACTTC. Translating gives CASSLGLQETQYF. Complete variable domain (other parts from reference TRBV5-1 and TRBJ2-5): KAGVTQTPRYLIKTRGQQVTLSCSPISGHRSVSWYQQTPGQGLQFLFEYFSETQRNKGNFPGRFSGRQFSNSRSEMNVSTLELGDSALYLCASSLGLQETQYFGPGTRLLVL.

This rearrangement joins TRBV5-1 to TRBJ1-1; the D gene is possibly TRBD1 (6 bases). The CDR3 loop spans 13 amino acids. V shed 0 bases and J shed 8 bases, with 11 bases lying between them. Germline assignment: CDR1 SGHRS and CDR2 YFSETQ. CDR3 region: CASSLDYTGEAFF. The CDR3 DNA follows: TGCGCCAGCAGCTTGGATTACACAGGGGAAGCTTTCTTT.

The rearrangement joins TRBV9 to TRBJ2-5; 11 bases fit TRBD2. The CDR3 extends over 16 amino acids. Losses at the gene ends were 4 bases for V and 7 bases for J; bases not matched to a gene: 12. Germline V lookup: CDR1 SGDLS, CDR2 YYNGEE. CDR3 nucleotides: TGTGCCAGCAGCCCCTTTTTAGCGGGAGGGCAGGGGACCCAGTACTTC. Its translation is CASSPFLAGGQGTQYF.

The V gene is TRBV5-1, the J gene TRBJ2-7; 8 bases fit TRBD1. This CDR3 region has 15 residues. Looked up from germline, CDR1 is SGHRS and CDR2 is YFSETQ. Trimming removed 2 bases from V and 2 bases from J; junction bases left unmatched: 6. CDR3 bases: TGCGCCAGCAGCTTCCAGGGACAGGAAACCTACGAGCAGTACTTC. It is translated as CASSFQGQETYEQYF.

The chain links TRBV5-1 to TRBJ2-2; no definite D call. Trimming took off 1 base at V and 6 bases at J, with 4 bases between the two ends. Germline V gene sequence: CDR1 SGHRS, CDR2 YFSETQ. The CDR3 length is 12 residues. CDR3 protein: CASSLNPGELFF. In nucleotides, the CDR3 is TGCGCCAGCAGCTTGAATCCCGGGGAGCTGTTTTTT.

Worth noting for this clone: Within the sample, other DNA sequences also encode this same CDR3. The gene calls are TRBV10-3 and TRBJ1-2; D gene unclear. The CDR3 is 12 amino acids. Deletions cut 6 bases from V and 5 bases from J, with 10 bases between. Germline CDR1 and CDR2: ENHRY and SYGVKD. The DNA for the CDR3 is TGTGCCATCAGCCCAGACGGGTATGGCTACACCTTC. It encodes CAISPDGYGYTF.

The V gene is TRBV16, the J gene TRBJ2-7; D is tentatively TRBD1 or TRBD2 (5 bases each). The CDR3 has 17 amino acids. The germline CDR1 and CDR2 sequences are KGHSY and FQNENV. The V end lost 0 bases, the J end lost 3 bases, and 18 bases lay between the germline ends. The CDR3 loop reads CASSQSTWGNEGYEQYF. As DNA, the CDR3 is TGTGCCAGCAGCCAATCCACCTGGGGGAACGAGGGCTACGAGCAGTACTTC.

This clone was picked up one time. The V and J genes are TRBV11-2 and TRBJ1-3, with TRBD1 as a possible D gene (6 bases). The V and J ends lost 10 bases and 5 bases respectively, with 18 bases between them. The CDR3 is 14 amino acids. Germline V gene sequence: CDR1 SGHAT, CDR2 FQNNGV. CDR3 nucleotides: TGTGCCACCTCCACGGGGGCTCTTAGAAACACCATATATTTT. Residues: CATSTGALRNTIYF.

The chain carries TRBV6-5 and TRBJ2-6; D could derive from TRBD1 or TRBD2 (6 bases each). Trimming left V 6 bases short and J 10 bases short, with 16 bases between. The germline CDR1 and CDR2 sequences are MNHEY and SVGAGI. This CDR3 region has 14 residues. This CDR3 reads CASSPVGGLNVLTF. The CDR3 region has the DNA TGTGCCAGCAGCCCAGTGGGGGGCCTGAACGTCCTGACTTTC.

In this sample, this clone turned up once. The chain recombines TRBV19 with TRBJ2-2; TRBD1 might be the D (5 bases). The CDR3 totals 14 residues. Trimming left V 4 bases short and J 5 bases short, with 11 bases between. CDR1 is LNHDA and CDR2 is SQIVND in the germline V gene (reference sequence). In DNA form, the CDR3 reads TGTGCCAGTAGTAGTTCAGGGCGAACCGGGGAGCTGTTTTTT. Protein: CASSSSGRTGELFF.

The genes are TRBV18 and TRBJ2-1, with 11 bases that match TRBD2. The CDR3 sequence is 19 residues long. Germline-derived CDR1 and CDR2 are KGHSH and LQKENI. The J segment lost 0 bases and the V segment lost 5 bases, leaving 12 bases of the junction unmatched. Written as DNA, the CDR3 is TGTGCCAGCTCATCAGGGGGACTAGCGGTTCCGAGCTCCTACAATGAGCAGTTCTTC. Protein product: CASSSGGLAVPSSYNEQFF. Filled out from reference TRBV18 and TRBJ2-1, the complete variable domain reads NAGVMQNPRHLVRRRGQEARLRCSPMKGHSHVYWYRQLPEEGLKFMVYLQKENIIDESGMPKERFSAEFPKEGPSILRIQQVVRGDSAAYFCASSSGGLAVPSSYNEQFFGPGTRLTVL.

The chain combines TRBV10-3 with TRBJ2-1; TRBD2 matches 9 bases. The CDR3 is 14 residues long. The germline V gene has CDR1 ENHRY and CDR2 SYGVKD. The J segment lost 6 bases and the V segment lost 7 bases, leaving 7 bases of the junction unmatched. The DNA of the CDR3 is TGTGCCATCAATATCGGACTAGCGTCCAATGAGCAGTTCTTC. This gives the protein CAINIGLASNEQFF.

This clone was seen once. The rearrangement joins TRBV5-6 to TRBJ2-3; D unclear. Germline assignment: CDR1 SGHDT and CDR2 YYEEEE. This CDR3 is built from 14 residues. V was cut by 4 bases and J by 1 base, with 10 bases left in between. CDR3 sequence (DNA): TGTGCCAGCAGCACCCTGGATGGCACAGATACGCAGTATTTT. Translating it yields CASSTLDGTDTQYF.

Worth noting for this clone: Other nucleotide sequences from this sample produce the same CDR3. The chain recombines TRBV5-1 with TRBJ1-3; D remains unclear. There are 14 residues in the CDR3. The germline V gene has CDR1 SGHRS and CDR2 YFSETQ. The V end lost 0 bases, the J end lost 0 bases, and 4 bases lay between the germline ends. This CDR3 reads CASSLGTSGNTIYF. In nucleotides, the CDR3 is TGCGCCAGCAGCTTGGGGACCTCTGGAAACACCATATATTTT.

In the case of this clone: The same CDR3 is also encoded by other DNA sequences in this sample. The rearrangement links TRBV5-4 to TRBJ2-5; 8 bases are a match to TRBD1. The CDR3 has 15 residues. The trim removed 0 bases at V and 1 base at J, leaving 2 bases unmatched. Germline V gene sequence: CDR1 SGHNT, CDR2 YYREEE (reference sequence). CDR3 bases: TGTGCCAGCAGCTTGGGTGACAGGGGCCAAGAGACCCAGTACTTC. This gives the protein CASSLGDRGQETQYF.

The chain is built from TRBV6-4 and TRBJ1-1; 8 nucleotides match TRBD1. V shed 5 bases, J shed 6 bases, and the junction held 8 bases outside the gene matches. The CDR3 has 14 amino acids. Germline CDR1 and CDR2: MRHNA and SNTAGT. CDR3 in amino acids: CASSRTGLLSEAFF. Written as DNA, the CDR3 is TGTGCCAGCAGTCGGACAGGGCTTTTATCTGAAGCTTTCTTT.

The chain joins TRBV28 to TRBJ1-2, with D possibly being TRBD1 (6 bases). Trimming shortened V by 4 bases and J by 2 bases, and 11 bases separated the two germline ends. This CDR3 contains 14 residues. Germline V lookup: CDR1 MDHEN, CDR2 SYDVKM. CDR3 bases: TGTGCCAGCAGTTCGGGGGGCGAAAACTATGGCTACACCTTC. Its protein is CASSSGGENYGYTF.

CDR3 sequence (DNA): TGTGCCAGCAGTTTACTAGGTGGGTCCTCCTACGAGCAGTACTTC. As protein: CASSLLGGSSYEQYF. This chain uses TRBV27 with TRBJ2-5; D is unclear. The tail of the sequence fits TRBJ2-7 better, so the J call may be wrong. The CDR3 consists of 15 residues. In germline, CDR1 is MNHEY, CDR2 SMNVEV (reference sequence).

The V call is TRBV7-2, the J call TRBJ2-3, with D perhaps matching TRBD2 (6 bases). This CDR3 region has 13 residues. CDR1 and CDR2 from the germline V gene are SGHTA and FQGNSA. V was cut by 3 bases and J by 3 bases, with 7 bases left in between. The CDR3 sequence is CASSLRETDTQYF. CDR3 nucleotides: TGTGCCAGCAGCTTGCGGGAAACAGATACGCAGTATTTT.

V gene TRBV27 combines with J gene TRBJ1-2; the D is unclear. CDR3 length equals 16 residues. Trimming cost V 4 bases and J 2 bases, with 17 bases left between them. From germline, CDR1 is MNHEY and CDR2 SMNVEV (reference sequence). This CDR3 is CASSSITRTSNYGYTF. Here the CDR3 DNA reads TGTGCCAGCAGTTCCATAACCCGGACTTCAAACTATGGCTACACCTTC.

V gene TRBV6-6 combines with J gene TRBJ2-2, with 7 bases aligning to TRBD2. The CDR3 has 13 amino acids. Germline V gives CDR1 MNHNY, CDR2 SVGAGI (reference sequence). Germline trimming cut 7 bases from V and 6 bases from J; bases unmatched to any gene: 5. This chain's CDR3 is CASILAVAGELFF. As DNA, the CDR3 is TGTGCCAGCATCCTAGCGGTAGCCGGGGAGCTGTTTTTT.